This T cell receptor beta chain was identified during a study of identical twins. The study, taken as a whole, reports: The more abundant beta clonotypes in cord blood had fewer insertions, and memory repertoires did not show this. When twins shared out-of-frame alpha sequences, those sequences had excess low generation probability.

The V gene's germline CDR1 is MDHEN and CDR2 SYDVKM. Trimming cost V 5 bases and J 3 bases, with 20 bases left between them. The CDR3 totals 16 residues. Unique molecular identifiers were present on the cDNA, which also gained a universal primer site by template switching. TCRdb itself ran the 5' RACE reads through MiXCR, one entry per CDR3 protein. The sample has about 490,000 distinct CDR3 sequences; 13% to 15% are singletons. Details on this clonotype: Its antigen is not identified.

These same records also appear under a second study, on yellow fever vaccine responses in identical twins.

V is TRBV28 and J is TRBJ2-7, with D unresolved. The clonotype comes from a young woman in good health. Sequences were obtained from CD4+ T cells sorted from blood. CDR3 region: CASSPASNALLYEQYF. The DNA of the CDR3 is TGTGCCAGCAGTCCCGCCAGCAACGCACTACTCTACGAGCAGTACTTC.